A selection of T cell receptor beta chains follows, all from one sample in a study of blood T cells in healthy people across ages. Via MiXCR, TCRdb re-called the 5' RACE reads, giving one row per CDR3 protein. The sample holds 1.5 million to 2 million distinct CDR3 sequences, around 40% seen once. The sample comprised blood. The origin of the receptors is a human donor in good health. Both conserved end residues are trimmed from each CDR3. The size entry is marked missing in some rows and otherwise reads once, few, many or a size class.

j_gene,abundance,v_gene,CDR3aa
TRBJ1-2,-,TRBV9,ASSVDLTGGIYGYT
TRBJ2-1,few,TRBV24-1,ATSERDRYLNEQF
TRBJ2-5,-,TRBV7-2,ASSLTSSGGAEQETQY
TRBJ1-1,few,TRBV4-3,ASSQVVGGTEAF
TRBJ2-7,many,TRBV27,ASSGTSGTYEQY
TRBJ2-7,-,TRBV13,ASSLYLVGATPYEQY
TRBJ2-1,-,TRBV24-1,ATRRGADNEQF
TRBJ1-2,-,TRBV7-2,ASSLELGNGYT
TRBJ2-3,-,TRBV7-9,ASSYTVPTDTQY
TRBJ2-1,-,TRBV4-1,ASSQVRSGLETRDEQF